This entry lists 8 T cell receptor beta chains sequenced from one sample in a study. TCRdb processed the 5' RACE reads anew with MiXCR; each CDR3 protein has one entry. This table has about 42,000 distinct CDR3 sequences, roughly a fifth appearing once. Treg sorting used a CD4+CD25+CD127-/low gate. The specimen sequenced was Tregs sorted from blood. The receptors originated from a female donor with breast cancer.

The chain joins TRBV20-1 to TRBJ1-2; a weak D match, TRBD1 (5 bases). The CDR3 runs to 13 residues. Germline CDR1 and CDR2: DFQATT and SNEGSKA (reference sequence). The V end lost 1 base, the J end lost 6 bases, and 12 bases lay between the germline ends. This CDR3 reads CSARGGANDGYTF. CDR3 DNA sequence: TGCAGTGCTAGAGGAGGGGCGAATGATGGCTACACCTTC.

The sample holds many counts of this clonotype. The rearrangement links TRBV7-9 to TRBJ2-1; D is unresolved. Trimming stripped 5 bases from V and 10 bases from J, with 12 bases between. Germline V gene data show CDR1 as SEHNR and CDR2 as FQNEAQ (reference sequence). The CDR3 totals 12 residues. The DNA of the CDR3 is TGTGCCAGCAGCGCCTTAATGGGGGAGCAGTTCTTC. Amino acid sequence: CASSALMGEQFF. Based on the CDR3 plus reference TRBV7-9 and TRBJ2-1, the full variable domain is DTGVSQNPRHKITKRGQNVTFRCDPISEHNRLYWYRQTLGQGPEFLTYFQNEAQLEKSRLLSDRFSAERPKGSFSTLEIQRTEQGDSAMYLCASSALMGEQFFGPGTRLTVL.

Ten or more counts support this clonotype. This chain connects TRBV6-1 to TRBJ1-2; D is unclear. V lost 0 bases and J 3 bases, leaving 8 bases between the germline ends. The CDR3 sequence is 14 residues long. Germline V lookup: CDR1 MNHNS, CDR2 SASEGT. CDR3 amino acids: CASSEAGPDYGYTF. As DNA, the CDR3 is TGTGCCAGCAGTGAAGCCGGGCCTGACTATGGCTACACCTTC.

About this clonotype: Given a much more abundant clone one base away, this may be a read error. This sequence joins TRBV28 and TRBJ2-7; possible D gene TRBD1, 7 bases. Germline V lookup: CDR1 MDHEN, CDR2 SYDVKM. This CDR3 comprises 12 residues. The CDR3 coding sequence is TGTGCCAGCACCCCAGGGGGGTACGAGCGGTACTTC. Translating gives CASTPGGYERYF.

The rearrangement uses TRBV27 and TRBJ2-1, with 8 bases lining up with TRBD2. V dropped 7 bases and J dropped 5; count of bases not matched to a gene: 13. Per germline, CDR1 MNHEY and CDR2 SMNVEV (reference sequence). The CDR3 has 16 amino acids. CDR3 protein: CASTLISGGGDNEQFF. In DNA form, the CDR3 reads TGTGCCAGCACTCTTATAAGCGGGGGAGGGGACAATGAGCAGTTCTTC.

V usage is TRBV28 and J usage is TRBJ2-7, with 8 positions matching TRBD2. Losses at the gene ends were 5 bases for V and 0 bases for J; bases not matched to a gene: 3. The CDR3 covers 14 residues. Germline V lookup: CDR1 MDHEN, CDR2 SYDVKM. The DNA of the CDR3 is TGTGCCAGCAGTCTTCTAGCGGGCTCCTACGAGCAGTACTTC. Translation: CASSLLAGSYEQYF. The whole variable domain, remainder taken from reference TRBV28 and TRBJ2-7, is DVKVTQSSRYLVKRTGEKVFLECVQDMDHENMFWYRQDPGLGLRLIYFSYDVKMKEKGDIPEGYSVSREKKERFSLILESASTNQTSMYLCASSLLAGSYEQYFGPGTRLTVT.

The CDR3 DNA reads as TGTGCCAGTAGTATTAGGGGGGGAGAGACCCAGTACTTC. Translating it yields CASSIRGGETQYF. The V call is TRBV19, the J call TRBJ2-5, with D possibly being TRBD2 (7 bases). Trimming took off 3 bases at V and 4 bases at J, with 9 bases between the two ends. Germline CDR1 is LNHDA and CDR2 is SQIVND (reference sequence). The CDR3 is 13 residues long.

V usage is TRBV7-8 and J usage is TRBJ2-1, with 10 nucleotides matching TRBD1. The CDR3 runs 13 residues. The germline V gene has CDR1 SGHVS and CDR2 FQNEAQ. Trimming took 5 bases from V and 14 from J; bases not matched to a gene: 9. CDR3 region: CASSLSTGTGEFF. In DNA form, the CDR3 reads TGTGCCAGCAGCCTTTCAACCGGGACAGGGGAGTTCTTC.